What follows describes a single TCR beta chain. Its antigen is currently unknown. The same CDR3 arises from other DNA sequences in this sample as well. The length of the CDR3 is 11 residues. V lost 6 bases and J 7 bases, leaving 6 bases between the germline ends. Germline V CDR1 and CDR2: MNHEY, SMNVEV (reference sequence). Terminally differentiated effector memory CD45RA+ cells were excluded from the naive CD8 cells, which were CD45RO-negative and positively selected for CCR7. Adult donors, all healthy and HIV-negative, had no recent acute infections or vaccinations. Several immunoSEQ plates held equal portions of the genomic DNA taken from each subset. Methods used by the authors: ImmunoSEQ output lacked quality scores and full-length reads, limiting matched filtering. The method was immunoSEQ multiplex PCR; TCRdb's version includes in-frame clones alone and lacks a portion of them. That table supplies the V and J calls and clone size; D and trimming were determined from the DNA. The data show nearly 600,000 clones, nearly 97% seen once.

This entry belongs to a study of shared clonotypes between healthy human individuals. Study observations and caveats: Larger estimated richness was generally seen in naive subsets than in memory subsets.

The rearrangement joins TRBV27 to TRBJ2-2; D gene ambiguous. This sequence originates from a woman between 25 and 40 years old in good health. Material: naive CD8+ T cells sorted from blood. The CDR3 reads CASSLSGELFF. In nucleotides, the CDR3 is TGTGCCAGCAGCCTGAGCGGGGAGCTGTTTTTT.